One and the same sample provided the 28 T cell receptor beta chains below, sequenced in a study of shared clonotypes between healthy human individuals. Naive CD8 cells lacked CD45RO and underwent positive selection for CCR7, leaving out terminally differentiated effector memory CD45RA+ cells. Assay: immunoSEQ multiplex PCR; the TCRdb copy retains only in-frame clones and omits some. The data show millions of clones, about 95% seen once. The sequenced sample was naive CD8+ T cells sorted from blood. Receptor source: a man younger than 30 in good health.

The CDR3 region is CASSQALDSYGYTF. In DNA, the CDR3 is TGCGCCAGCAGCCAAGCCCTGGACAGTTATGGCTACACCTTC. The chain links TRBV4-3 to TRBJ1-2; the D gene is possibly TRBD1 (6 bases). V was pared by 1 base and J by 5 bases, with 11 bases between. The CDR3 covers 14 residues. Germline V CDR1 and CDR2: LGHNA, YSLEER.

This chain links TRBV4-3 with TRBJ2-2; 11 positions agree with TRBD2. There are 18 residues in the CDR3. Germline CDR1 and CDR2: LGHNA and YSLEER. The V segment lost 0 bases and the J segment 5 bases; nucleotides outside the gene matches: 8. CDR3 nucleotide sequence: TGCGCCAGCAGCCAAGATGTCACTAGCGGGAGTCGGACCGGGGAGCTGTTTTTT. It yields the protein CASSQDVTSGSRTGELFF.

In DNA form, the CDR3 reads TGTGCCAGCAGTGTACAGAAACATAATGAGCAGTTCTTC. Amino acid sequence: CASSVQKHNEQFF. The chain has TRBV2 and TRBJ2-1; D unresolved. The germline CDR1 and CDR2 sequences are SNHLY and FYNNEI. V lost 4 bases, J lost 7 bases, and 11 bases lay in between. The CDR3 is 13 amino acids.

The CDR3 sequence is CASSLDSPYGYTF. The CDR3 bases are TGCGCCAGCAGCTTGGACAGTCCCTATGGCTACACCTTC. This rearrangement joins TRBV5-1 to TRBJ1-2, with D hard to call. The CDR3 consists of 13 residues. V was trimmed by 0 bases and J by 4 bases, leaving 7 bases between them. The germline V gene encodes CDR1 SGHRS and CDR2 YFSETQ. Using reference TRBV5-1 and TRBJ1-2 for the parts outside the CDR3, the full variable domain is KAGVTQTPRYLIKTRGQQVTLSCSPISGHRSVSWYQQTPGQGLQFLFEYFSETQRNKGNFPGRFSGRQFSNSRSEMNVSTLELGDSALYLCASSLDSPYGYTFGSGTRLTVV.

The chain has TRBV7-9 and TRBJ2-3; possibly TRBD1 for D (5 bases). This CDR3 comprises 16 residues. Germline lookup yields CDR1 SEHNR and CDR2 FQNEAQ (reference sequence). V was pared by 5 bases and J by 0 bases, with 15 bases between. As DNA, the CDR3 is TGTGCCAGCAGCCCGCCCCAGGGCGCCAGCACAGATACGCAGTATTTT. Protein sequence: CASSPPQGASTDTQYF.

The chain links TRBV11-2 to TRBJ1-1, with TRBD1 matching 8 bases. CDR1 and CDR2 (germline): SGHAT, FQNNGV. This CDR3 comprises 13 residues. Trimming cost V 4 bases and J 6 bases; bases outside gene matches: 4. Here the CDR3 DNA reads TGTGCCAGCAGCTCGTGGACAGGGTCTGAAGCTTTCTTT. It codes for CASSSWTGSEAFF. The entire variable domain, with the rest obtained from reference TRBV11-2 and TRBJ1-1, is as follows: EAGVAQSPRYKIIEKRQSVAFWCNPISGHATLYWYQQILGQGPKLLIQFQNNGVVDDSQLPKDRFSAERLKGVDSTLKIQPAKLEDSAVYLCASSSWTGSEAFFGQGTRLTVV.

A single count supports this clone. Here the CDR3 DNA reads TGTGCCAGCAGTTTCCCGGCACAGGGGGGGGGTAATGAAAAACTGTTTTTT. The encoded protein is CASSFPAQGGGNEKLFF. The chain recombines TRBV28 with TRBJ1-4, with 8 bases matching TRBD1. After removal of 3 bases from V and 4 bases from J, the junction contained 10 bases not matched to a gene. Germline CDR1 reads MDHEN; CDR2 reads SYDVKM. The CDR3 loop spans 17 amino acids.

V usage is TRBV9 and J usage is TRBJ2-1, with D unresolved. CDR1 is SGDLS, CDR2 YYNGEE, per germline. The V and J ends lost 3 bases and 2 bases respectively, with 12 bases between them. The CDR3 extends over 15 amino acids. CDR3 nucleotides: TGTGCCAGCAGCGCGGATTTGAACCCCTACAATGAGCAGTTCTTC. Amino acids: CASSADLNPYNEQFF.

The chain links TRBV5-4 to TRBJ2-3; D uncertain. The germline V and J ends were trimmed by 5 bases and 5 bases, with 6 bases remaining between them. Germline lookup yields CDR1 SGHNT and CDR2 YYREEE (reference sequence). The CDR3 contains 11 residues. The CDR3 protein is CASRFLDTQYF. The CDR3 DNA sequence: TGTGCCAGCAGATTCTTAGATACGCAGTATTTT.

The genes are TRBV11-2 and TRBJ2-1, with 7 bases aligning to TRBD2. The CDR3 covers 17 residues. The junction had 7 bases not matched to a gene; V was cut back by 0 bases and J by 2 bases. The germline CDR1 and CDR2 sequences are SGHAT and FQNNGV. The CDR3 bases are TGTGCCAGCAGCTTAGATCCGGCTAGCGGTACCTACAATGAGCAGTTCTTC. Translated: CASSLDPASGTYNEQFF.

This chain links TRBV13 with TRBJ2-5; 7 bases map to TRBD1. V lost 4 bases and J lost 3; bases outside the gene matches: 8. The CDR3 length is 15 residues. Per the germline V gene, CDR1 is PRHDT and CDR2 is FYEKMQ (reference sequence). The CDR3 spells CASSSSGTEKETQYF. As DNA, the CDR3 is TGTGCCAGCAGCTCCTCCGGGACAGAAAAAGAGACCCAGTACTTC.

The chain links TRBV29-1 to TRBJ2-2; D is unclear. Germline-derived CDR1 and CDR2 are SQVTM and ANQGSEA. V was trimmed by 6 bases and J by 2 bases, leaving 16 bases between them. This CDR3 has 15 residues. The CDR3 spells CSVAQAEINTGELFF. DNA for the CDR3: TGCAGCGTGGCCCAGGCGGAAATTAACACCGGGGAGCTGTTTTTT.

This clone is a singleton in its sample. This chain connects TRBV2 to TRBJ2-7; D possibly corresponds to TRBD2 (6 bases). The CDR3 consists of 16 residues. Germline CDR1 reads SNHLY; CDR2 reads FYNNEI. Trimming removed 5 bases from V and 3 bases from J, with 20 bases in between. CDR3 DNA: TGTGCCAGCAGTAAAAATTTCTTGGAGGGGATCTACGAGCAGTACTTC. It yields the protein CASSKNFLEGIYEQYF.

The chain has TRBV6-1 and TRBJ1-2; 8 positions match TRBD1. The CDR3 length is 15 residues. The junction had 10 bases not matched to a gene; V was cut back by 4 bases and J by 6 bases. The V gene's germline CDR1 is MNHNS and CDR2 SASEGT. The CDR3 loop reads CASSGRTDRVNGYTF. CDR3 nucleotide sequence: TGTGCCAGCAGTGGAAGGACGGACAGGGTGAATGGCTACACCTTC.

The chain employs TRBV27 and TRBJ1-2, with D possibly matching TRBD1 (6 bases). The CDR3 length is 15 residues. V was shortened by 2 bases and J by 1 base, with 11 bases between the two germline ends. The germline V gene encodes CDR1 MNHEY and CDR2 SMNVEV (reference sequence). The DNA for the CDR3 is TGTGCCAGCAGTTTAAAGGGGGAGGGTAACTATGGCTACACCTTC. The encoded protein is CASSLKGEGNYGYTF.

The CDR3 here is CASSILRGDEQFF. The CDR3, as DNA: TGTGCCAGTAGTATCCTACGGGGGGATGAGCAGTTCTTC. The chain recombines TRBV19 with TRBJ2-1; 7 bases agree with TRBD2. J gave up 8 bases and V 3 bases, and 4 bases lay outside the gene matches. In germline, CDR1 is LNHDA, CDR2 SQIVND (reference sequence). The CDR3 spans 13 residues.

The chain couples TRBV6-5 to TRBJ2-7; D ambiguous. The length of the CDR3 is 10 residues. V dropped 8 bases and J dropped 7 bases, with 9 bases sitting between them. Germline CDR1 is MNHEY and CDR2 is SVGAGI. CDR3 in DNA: TGTGCCAGCGGTAAAGGGGAGCAGTACTTC. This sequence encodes CASGKGEQYF.

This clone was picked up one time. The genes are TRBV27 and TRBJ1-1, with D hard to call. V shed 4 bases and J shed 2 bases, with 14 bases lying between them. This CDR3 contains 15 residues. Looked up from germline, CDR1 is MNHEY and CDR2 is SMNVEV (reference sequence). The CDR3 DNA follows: TGTGCCAGCAGTTCAAGGTGGGGTTCAAACACTGAAGCTTTCTTT. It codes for CASSSRWGSNTEAFF.

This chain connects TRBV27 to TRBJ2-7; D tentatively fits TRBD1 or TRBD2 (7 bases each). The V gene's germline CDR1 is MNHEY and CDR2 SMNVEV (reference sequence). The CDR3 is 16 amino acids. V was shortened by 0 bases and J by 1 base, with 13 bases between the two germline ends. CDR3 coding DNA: TGTGCCAGCAGTTTATCGGGAGGGGGCATGTCCTACGAGCAGTACTTC. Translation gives CASSLSGGGMSYEQYF.

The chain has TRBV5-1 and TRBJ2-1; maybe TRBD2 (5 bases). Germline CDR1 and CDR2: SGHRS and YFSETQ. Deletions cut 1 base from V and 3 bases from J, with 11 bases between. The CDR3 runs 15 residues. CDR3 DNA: TGCGCCAGCAGCTTGCCAGCGGCCCACTACAATGAGCAGTTCTTC. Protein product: CASSLPAAHYNEQFF.

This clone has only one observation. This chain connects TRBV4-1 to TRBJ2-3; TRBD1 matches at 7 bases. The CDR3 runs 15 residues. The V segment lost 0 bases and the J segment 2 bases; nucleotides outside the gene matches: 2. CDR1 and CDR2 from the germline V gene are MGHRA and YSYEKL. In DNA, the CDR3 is TGCGCCAGCAGCCAAGAAGGGACAGTCACAGATACGCAGTATTTT. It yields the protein CASSQEGTVTDTQYF.

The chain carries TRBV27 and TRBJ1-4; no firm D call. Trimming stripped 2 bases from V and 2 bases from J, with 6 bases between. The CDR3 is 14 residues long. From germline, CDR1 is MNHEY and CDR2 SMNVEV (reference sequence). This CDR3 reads CASSLDLTNEKLFF. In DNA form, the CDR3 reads TGTGCCAGCAGTTTAGACTTGACTAATGAAAAACTGTTTTTT.

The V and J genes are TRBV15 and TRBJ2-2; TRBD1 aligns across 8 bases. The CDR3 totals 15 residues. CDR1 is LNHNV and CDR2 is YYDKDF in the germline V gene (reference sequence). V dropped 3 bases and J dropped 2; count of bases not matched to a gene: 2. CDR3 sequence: CATSRTGDNTGELFF. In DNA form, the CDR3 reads TGTGCCACCAGCAGGACAGGGGACAACACCGGGGAGCTGTTTTTT. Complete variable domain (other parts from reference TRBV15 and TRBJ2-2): DAMVIQNPRYQVTQFGKPVTLSCSQTLNHNVMYWYQQKSSQAPKLLFHYYDKDFNNEADTPDNFQSRRPNTSFCFLDIRSPGLGDTAMYLCATSRTGDNTGELFFGEGSRLTVL.

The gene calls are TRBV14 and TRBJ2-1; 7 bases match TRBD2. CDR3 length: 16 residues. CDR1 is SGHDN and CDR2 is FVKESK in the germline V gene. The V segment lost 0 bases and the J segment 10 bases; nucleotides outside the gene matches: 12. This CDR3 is CASSQEWGSRLAEQFF. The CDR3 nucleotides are TGTGCCAGCAGCCAAGAGTGGGGTAGCAGACTAGCCGAGCAGTTCTTC. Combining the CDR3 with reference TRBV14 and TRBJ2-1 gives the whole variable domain EAGVTQFPSHSVIEKGQTVTLRCDPISGHDNLYWYRRVMGKEIKFLLHFVKESKQDESGMPNNRFLAERTGGTYSTLKVQPAELEDSGVYFCASSQEWGSRLAEQFFGPGTRLTVL.

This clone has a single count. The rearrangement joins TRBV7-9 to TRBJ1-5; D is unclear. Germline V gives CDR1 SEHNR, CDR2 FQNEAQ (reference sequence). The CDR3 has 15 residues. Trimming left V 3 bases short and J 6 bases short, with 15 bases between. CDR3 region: CASSFSGDGSQPQHF. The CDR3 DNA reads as TGTGCCAGCAGCTTTTCGGGTGACGGCAGTCAGCCCCAGCATTTT. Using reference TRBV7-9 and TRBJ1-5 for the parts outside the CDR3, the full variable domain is DTGVSQNPRHKITKRGQNVTFRCDPISEHNRLYWYRQTLGQGPEFLTYFQNEAQLEKSRLLSDRFSAERPKGSFSTLEIQRTEQGDSAMYLCASSFSGDGSQPQHFGDGTRLSIL.

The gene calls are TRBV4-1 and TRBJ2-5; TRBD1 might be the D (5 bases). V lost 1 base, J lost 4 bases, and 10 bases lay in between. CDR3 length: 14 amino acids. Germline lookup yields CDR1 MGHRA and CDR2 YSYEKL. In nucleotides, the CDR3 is TGCGCCAGCAGCCAAGTTCAGGGCTCAGAGACCCAGTACTTC. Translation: CASSQVQGSETQYF.

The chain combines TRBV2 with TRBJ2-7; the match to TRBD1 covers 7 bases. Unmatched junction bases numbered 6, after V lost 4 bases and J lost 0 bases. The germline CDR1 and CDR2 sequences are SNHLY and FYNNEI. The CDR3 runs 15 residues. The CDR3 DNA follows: TGTGCCAGCAGTGCGGGACAGTACCCCTCCTACGAGCAGTACTTC. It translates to CASSAGQYPSYEQYF. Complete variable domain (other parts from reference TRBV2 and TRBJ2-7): EPEVTQTPSHQVTQMGQEVILRCVPISNHLYFYWYRQILGQKVEFLVSFYNNEISEKSEIFDDQFSVERPDGSNFTLKIRSTKLEDSAMYFCASSAGQYPSYEQYFGPGTRLTVT.

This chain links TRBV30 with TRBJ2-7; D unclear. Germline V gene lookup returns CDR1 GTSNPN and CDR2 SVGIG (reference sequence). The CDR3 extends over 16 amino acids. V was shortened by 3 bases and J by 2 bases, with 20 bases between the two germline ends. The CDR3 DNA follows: TGTGCCTGGAGCTCTTACCTGGAGCAAGGAGCCTACGAGCAGTACTTC. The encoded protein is CAWSSYLEQGAYEQYF.